The source of this T cell receptor beta chain is a study of a mutant IDH1 vaccine in newly diagnosed glioma. Sequencing was performed with immunoSEQ multiplex PCR; in TCRdb, only in-frame clones are kept and a portion is missing. The repertoire includes around 30,000 clones, around 60% of them detected once, and about 11% sits in the top ten. As for time point: week 5, during vaccination. Each dose of the vaccine consisted of 300 ug of mutant IDH1 20-mer peptide, with topical imiquimod. V dropped 5 bases and J dropped 0 bases, with 17 bases sitting between them. Germline loops: CDR1 SGHVT, CDR2 SQSDAQ. This CDR3 comprises 17 residues. A word on this clone: Its target is not known.

The chain uses TRBV7-4 and TRBJ2-4; D gene ambiguous. This material consisted of PBMCs, taken from a glioma patient whose treatment included an IDH1 peptide vaccine. This sequence was found in a young woman with glioma. As DNA, the CDR3 is TGTGCCAGCAGCGCTAGGCAGATAAGACTAGCCAAAAACATTCAGTACTTC. Translating it yields CASSARQIRLAKNIQYF.